A selection of T cell receptor beta chains follows, all from one sample in a study of Ad26.COV2.S vaccination and SARS-CoV-2 variants. Here immunoSEQ multiplex PCR was the method, and the copy in TCRdb shows in-frame clones only, minus some. The sample holds about 480,000 clones, 87% seen once. Here the sequenced sample was peripheral blood, taken in a trial of Ad26.COV2.S vaccine versus placebo. The receptors originated from a person between 18 and 59 years old who received the Ad26.COV2.S COVID-19 vaccine or a placebo. The CDR3 runs from the conserved cysteine through the conserved F or W. D genes are given only for firm matches. Only some rows state a clone size, as once, few, many or a class for expanded clones.

J gene: TRBJ1-2; clone size: NA; D gene: NA; V gene: TRBV5-4; CDR3 DNA: TGTGCCAGCTCAAAACAGGAGAACTATGGCTACACCTTC; CDR3 protein: CASSKQENYGYTF
J gene: TRBJ2-1; clone size: NA; D gene: NA; V gene: TRBV4-2; CDR3 DNA: TGTGCCAGCAGCCCTCGAGCGGAGCGCTACAATGAGCAGTTCTTC; CDR3 protein: CASSPRAERYNEQFF
J gene: TRBJ2-1; clone size: NA; D gene: NA; V gene: TRBV24-1; CDR3 DNA: TGTGCCACCAGTGATTCAGGACAGTCCTACAATGAGCAGTTCTTC; CDR3 protein: CATSDSGQSYNEQFF
J gene: TRBJ2-2; clone size: NA; D gene: TRBD1; V gene: TRBV18; CDR3 DNA: TGTGCCAGCCAAAGACAGGGAAATACCGGGGAGCTGTTTTTT; CDR3 protein: CASQRQGNTGELFF
J gene: TRBJ2-5; clone size: NA; D gene: NA; V gene: TRBV30; CDR3 DNA: TGTGCCTGGGCTCTTTCGGGAACCCAGTACTTC; CDR3 protein: CAWALSGTQYF
J gene: TRBJ1-6; clone size: NA; D gene: TRBD1; V gene: TRBV27; CDR3 DNA: TGTGCCAGCAGGAGACAGGGGGGATCACCCCTCCACTTT; CDR3 protein: CASRRQGGSPLHF
J gene: TRBJ2-7; clone size: NA; D gene: TRBD2; V gene: TRBV7-2; CDR3 DNA: TGTGCCAGCAGCCGGGGGGGGTCCTCCTACGAGCAGTACTTC; CDR3 protein: CASSRGGSSYEQYF
J gene: TRBJ1-2; clone size: NA; D gene: NA; V gene: TRBV7-2; CDR3 DNA: TGTGCCAGCGCGAAGGGGGGAGGTACATTCAATGGCTACACCTTC; CDR3 protein: CASAKGGGTFNGYTF
J gene: TRBJ2-2; clone size: NA; D gene: TRBD2; V gene: TRBV6-5; CDR3 DNA: TGTGCCAGCAGCCCGGGAGGCGGCACCGGGGAGCTGTTTTTT; CDR3 protein: CASSPGGGTGELFF
J gene: TRBJ2-1; clone size: NA; D gene: NA; V gene: TRBV6-5; CDR3 DNA: TGTGCCAGCAGGCCCCGGGTCCTTATAGGGAATGAGCAGTTCTTC; CDR3 protein: CASRPRVLIGNEQFF
J gene: TRBJ1-1; clone size: NA; D gene: NA; V gene: TRBV4-3; CDR3 DNA: TGCGCCAGCAGCCAGACCCTGGGCGGAGTGAACACTGAAGCTTTCTTT; CDR3 protein: CASSQTLGGVNTEAFF
J gene: TRBJ2-7; clone size: NA; D gene: NA; V gene: TRBV30; CDR3 DNA: TGTGCCTGGAGTAACAACTACGAGCAGTACTTC; CDR3 protein: CAWSNNYEQYF
J gene: TRBJ1-1; clone size: NA; D gene: NA; V gene: TRBV9; CDR3 DNA: TGTGCCAGCAGCGTAGCTCCAGGGGCCATGAACACTGAAGCTTTCTTT; CDR3 protein: CASSVAPGAMNTEAFF
J gene: TRBJ2-1; clone size: NA; D gene: TRBD2; V gene: TRBV10-3; CDR3 DNA: TGTGCCATCAGTTTCTCCGGTGGGGCGGGAGGGAGTGAGCAGTTCTTC; CDR3 protein: CAISFSGGAGGSEQFF
J gene: TRBJ1-3; clone size: NA; D gene: NA; V gene: TRBV28; CDR3 DNA: TGTGCCAGCAGCCCCCCTGGAAACACCATATATTTT; CDR3 protein: CASSPPGNTIYF
J gene: TRBJ2-5; clone size: NA; D gene: NA; V gene: TRBV27; CDR3 DNA: TGTGCCAGCAGTTTGTACGGGTTAGAGACCCAGTACTTC; CDR3 protein: CASSLYGLETQYF
J gene: TRBJ2-1; clone size: NA; D gene: TRBD2; V gene: TRBV28; CDR3 DNA: TGTGCCAGCAGTTCCCTTCGGGAGGGTGGGAATGAGCAGTTCTTC; CDR3 protein: CASSSLREGGNEQFF
J gene: TRBJ2-1; clone size: NA; D gene: NA; V gene: TRBV24-1; CDR3 DNA: TGTGCCACGGCTGGGCGTAGCTCCTACAATGAGCAGTTCTTC; CDR3 protein: CATAGRSSYNEQFF
J gene: TRBJ1-2; clone size: NA; D gene: TRBD1; V gene: TRBV28; CDR3 DNA: TGTGCCAGCCTTCGAATAGCAGGGGGGCGCGGTGGCTACACCTTC; CDR3 protein: CASLRIAGGRGGYTF
J gene: TRBJ1-6; clone size: NA; D gene: NA; V gene: TRBV28; CDR3 DNA: TGTGCCAGCATCCCGGGTGGACAACTTTCACCCCTCCACTTT; CDR3 protein: CASIPGGQLSPLHF
J gene: TRBJ2-2; clone size: NA; D gene: TRBD2; V gene: TRBV28; CDR3 DNA: TGTGCCAGCAGTTCCGGGGGGGGCGGCGGGGAGCTGTTTTTT; CDR3 protein: CASSSGGGGGELFF
J gene: TRBJ2-7; clone size: NA; D gene: NA; V gene: TRBV13; CDR3 DNA: TGTGCCAGCAGCTTAAGCCAGGGCCACGAGCAGTACTTC; CDR3 protein: CASSLSQGHEQYF
J gene: TRBJ2-3; clone size: NA; D gene: TRBD1; V gene: TRBV15; CDR3 DNA: TGTGCCACCAGCAGATCAAGACAGGGGAGATTGGCAGATACGCAGTATTTT; CDR3 protein: CATSRSRQGRLADTQYF
J gene: TRBJ1-2; clone size: NA; D gene: NA; V gene: TRBV9; CDR3 DNA: TGTGCCAGCAGCCCCGCGGGGGGTTTCGGCTACACCTTC; CDR3 protein: CASSPAGGFGYTF
J gene: TRBJ1-1; clone size: NA; D gene: NA; V gene: TRBV9; CDR3 DNA: TGTGCCAGCAGCCCGTCGTTGGGAAACACTGAAGCTTTCTTT; CDR3 protein: CASSPSLGNTEAFF
J gene: TRBJ1-1; clone size: NA; D gene: NA; V gene: TRBV18; CDR3 DNA: TGTGCCAGCTCACCACCCACAGGGAGGAACACTGAAGCTTTCTTT; CDR3 protein: CASSPPTGRNTEAFF
J gene: TRBJ1-1; clone size: few; D gene: TRBD1; V gene: TRBV28; CDR3 DNA: TGTGCCAGCAAAAGGACAGGGGGATCGGGGAGGACTGAAGCTTTCTTT; CDR3 protein: CASKRTGGSGRTEAFF
J gene: TRBJ1-4; clone size: NA; D gene: NA; V gene: TRBV19; CDR3 DNA: TGTGCCAGTAGTAAGCGCCGCGGCAATAATGAAAAACTGTTTTTT; CDR3 protein: CASSKRRGNNEKLFF
J gene: TRBJ1-2; clone size: NA; D gene: NA; V gene: TRBV10-3; CDR3 DNA: TGTGCCATCAGTGGGGGGGAGGGTCACGGCTACACCTTC; CDR3 protein: CAISGGEGHGYTF
J gene: TRBJ2-3; clone size: NA; D gene: TRBD2; V gene: TRBV7-9; CDR3 DNA: TGTGCCAGCAGCCCAGACAACTTGCTAGCGGACCCCACAGATACGCAGTATTTT; CDR3 protein: CASSPDNLLADPTDTQYF
J gene: TRBJ1-1; clone size: NA; D gene: NA; V gene: TRBV19; CDR3 DNA: TGTGCCAGTAGTACAGCAACGAAGCGTTTGAACACTGAAGCTTTCTTT; CDR3 protein: CASSTATKRLNTEAFF
J gene: TRBJ2-7; clone size: NA; D gene: NA; V gene: TRBV7-3; CDR3 DNA: TGTGCCAGCAGCTTACTACCAGATTTCTACGAGCAGTACTTC; CDR3 protein: CASSLLPDFYEQYF
J gene: TRBJ2-1; clone size: NA; D gene: NA; V gene: TRBV12-1; CDR3 DNA: TGTGCCAGCAGCTTAGGAGGCGCGGCCTACAATGAGCAGTTCTTC; CDR3 protein: CASSLGGAAYNEQFF
J gene: TRBJ2-5; clone size: NA; D gene: NA; V gene: TRBV9; CDR3 DNA: TGTGCCAGCAGCGTAGATCAAGCGGATACCCAAGAGACCCAGTACTTC; CDR3 protein: CASSVDQADTQETQYF
J gene: TRBJ1-2; clone size: NA; D gene: NA; V gene: TRBV20-1; CDR3 DNA: TGCAGTGCTTCCCCGGCGGAGGTCCTCACCTTC; CDR3 protein: CSASPAEVLTF
J gene: TRBJ1-1; clone size: NA; D gene: NA; V gene: TRBV4-1; CDR3 DNA: TGCGCCAGCAGCCGGGACACCGCAGACACTGAAGCTTTCTTT; CDR3 protein: CASSRDTADTEAFF